These 17 T cell receptor beta chains originate from one sample sequenced in a study of T cells in localized non-small cell lung cancer. Clones were sequenced by immunoSEQ multiplex PCR, and TCRdb holds only the in-frame ones, with some missing. The profile covers some 1,600 clones, with about 22% appearing a single time and about 8.3% taken by the ten largest. The starting material was normal lung tissue next to the tumor, obtained before any cancer treatment. These receptors originate from a woman aged 35 to 70 with stage I lung adenocarcinoma.

V gene TRBV6-8 combines with J gene TRBJ2-7, with D possibly TRBD2 on 5 matching bases. There are 13 residues in the CDR3. Between the trimmed V and J ends, which lost 6 bases and 4 bases, there was a span of 13 bases. Germline V gene sequence: CDR1 MNHGY, CDR2 SAAAGT. CDR3: CASSTGVMYEQYF. For the CDR3, the DNA is TGTGCCAGCAGCACCGGGGTCATGTACGAGCAGTACTTC.

This clone was seen more than once but under ten times. This chain joins TRBV9 and TRBJ2-3; D uncertain. In germline, CDR1 is SGDLS, CDR2 YYNGEE. This CDR3 spans 15 amino acids. The V end lost 1 base, the J end lost 2 bases, and 11 bases lay between the germline ends. The CDR3 loop reads CASSVKGFPTDTQYF. The CDR3 DNA reads TGTGCCAGCAGCGTAAAGGGCTTCCCCACAGATACGCAGTATTTT.

The J gene is TRBJ2-6, the V gene TRBV10-3, with 9 positions matching TRBD1. The trim removed 4 bases at V and 4 bases at J, leaving 8 bases unmatched. The CDR3 loop spans 17 amino acids. Germline V gene data show CDR1 as ENHRY and CDR2 as SYGVKD. CDR3 sequence reads: CAISGQGVFSGANVLTF. In DNA form, the CDR3 reads TGTGCCATCAGTGGACAGGGGGTTTTCTCCGGGGCCAACGTCCTGACTTTC.

V and J are TRBV11-3 and TRBJ2-1; D gene unclear. Trimming stripped 1 base from V and 2 bases from J, with 6 bases between. The CDR3 runs to 14 residues. Germline V gene sequence: CDR1 SGHNT, CDR2 YENEEA. CDR3 loop: CASSLVGPYNEQFF. CDR3 coding DNA: TGTGCCAGCAGCTTAGTGGGCCCCTACAATGAGCAGTTCTTC.

This clone is medium-sized. The chain carries TRBV11-3 and TRBJ1-1; D perhaps matches TRBD1 (6 bases). The V and J ends lost 5 bases and 1 base respectively, with 11 bases between them. CDR1 is SGHNT and CDR2 is YENEEA in the germline V gene. The CDR3 loop spans 14 amino acids. The CDR3 DNA reads TGTGCCAGCAGCACCCCGGGGGCGAACACTGAAGCTTTCTTT. It encodes CASSTPGANTEAFF.

The genes are TRBV11-3 and TRBJ1-2, with 9 bases identical to TRBD1. The trim removed 7 bases at V and 8 bases at J, leaving 20 bases unmatched. This CDR3 is built from 17 residues. Per germline, CDR1 SGHNT and CDR2 YENEEA. In DNA, the CDR3 is TGTGCCAGCACCTCAGGGGACAGGGCCAGTTTTTTCCGCGGCTACACCTTC. It translates to CASTSGDRASFFRGYTF. The full variable domain, in which reference TRBV11-3 and TRBJ1-2 provide the parts outside the CDR3, is EAGVVQSPRYKIIEKKQPVAFWCNPISGHNTLYWYLQNLGQGPELLIRYENEEAVDDSQLPKDRFSAERLKGVDSTLKIQPAELGDSAVYLCASTSGDRASFFRGYTFGSGTRLTVV.

This clone is large (0.1 to 1%) by share. The chain joins TRBV9 to TRBJ2-3, with TRBD2 matching over 8 bases. The V gene's germline CDR1 is SGDLS and CDR2 YYNGEE. Trimming removed 5 bases from V and 4 bases from J; junction bases left unmatched: 12. The CDR3 extends over 16 amino acids. CDR3 DNA: TGTGCCAGCAGTGAAATATCGACTAGCGCGGCAGATACGCAGTATTTT. Translating it yields CASSEISTSAADTQYF.

The V gene is TRBV5-1, the J gene TRBJ2-7; 8 bases match TRBD2. Trimming at V came to 4 bases and at J to 6 bases, leaving 12 bases not matched to a gene. This CDR3 spans 15 amino acids. Germline assignment: CDR1 SGHRS and CDR2 YFSETQ. The CDR3 sequence is CASSLSTGGILEQYF. DNA of the CDR3: TGCGCCAGCAGCCTTTCAACGGGGGGGATCCTCGAGCAGTACTTC.

This clone appeared a few times. The chain couples TRBV11-3 to TRBJ1-1; 8 bases are shared with TRBD1. V shed 5 bases and J 1 base; nucleotides not matched to a gene: 9. Germline V lookup: CDR1 SGHNT, CDR2 YENEEA. The CDR3 spans 16 residues. CDR3 region: CASSARSGTGNTEAFF. CDR3 nucleotides: TGTGCCAGCAGCGCCCGATCAGGGACAGGGAACACTGAAGCTTTCTTT.

The CDR3 sequence is CASRWVTGGYGYTF. CDR3 sequence (DNA): TGTGCCAGCAGATGGGTTACAGGGGGCTATGGCTACACCTTC. V and J are TRBV14 and TRBJ1-2; 8 nucleotides align to TRBD1. Trimming at V came to 6 bases and at J to 4 bases, leaving 7 bases not matched to a gene. From germline, CDR1 is SGHDN and CDR2 FVKESK. CDR3 length: 14 amino acids.

This clone has only a few counts. The chain recombines TRBV28 with TRBJ1-1; TRBD1 is a possible D gene (6 bases). CDR1 is MDHEN, CDR2 SYDVKM, per germline. The CDR3 covers 14 residues. The ends were cut back, 5 bases at V and 6 bases at J, with 16 bases in the middle. CDR3 sequence (DNA): TGTGCCAGCAGTCAGCGCAGGGGAACGTCTGAAGCTTTCTTT. Translation: CASSQRRGTSEAFF.

This clone was seen a handful of times. The junction does not match germline at one end; this may be a read error. This chain joins TRBV11-3 and TRBJ2-5; D possibly corresponds to TRBD1 (5 bases). The length of the CDR3 is 15 residues. The germline CDR1 and CDR2 sequences are SGHNT and YENEEA. The CDR3 sequence is CASSPSVAGQETQYF. In DNA form, the CDR3 reads TGTGCTAGCAGCCCTTCGGTGGCAGGGCAAGAGACCCAGTACTTC. Full variable domain (remainder filled in from reference TRBV11-3 and TRBJ2-5): EAGVVQSPRYKIIEKKQPVAFWCNPISGHNTLYWYLQNLGQGPELLIRYENEEAVDDSQLPKDRFSAERLKGVDSTLKIQPAELGDSAVYLCASSPSVAGQETQYFGPGTRLLVL.

This chain uses TRBV9 with TRBJ2-7, with a tentative D call TRBD2 (5 bases). The CDR3 is made up of 14 amino acids. The V end lost 4 bases, the J end lost 1 base, and 12 bases lay between the germline ends. Per the germline V gene, CDR1 is SGDLS and CDR2 is YYNGEE. The CDR3 sequence is CASSPDGESYEQYF. CDR3 DNA sequence: TGTGCCAGCAGCCCAGACGGGGAGTCCTACGAGCAGTACTTC.

This clone was detected only a few times. V and J are TRBV6-8 and TRBJ1-5, with D maybe TRBD1 (6 bases). Between the trimmed V and J ends, which lost 6 bases and 7 bases, there was a span of 13 bases. CDR1 is MNHGY and CDR2 is SAAAGT in the germline V gene. This CDR3 is 13 amino acids long. The CDR3 here is CASRVGGIQPQHF. CDR3 sequence (DNA): TGTGCCAGCAGGGTAGGGGGGATACAGCCCCAGCATTTT.

The J gene is TRBJ2-2, the V gene TRBV23-1; TRBD2 aligns across 15 bases. TRBV23-1 falls under the ORF class, with uncertain function. V was pared by 6 bases and J by 2 bases, with 10 bases of the junction left unmatched. This CDR3 spans 19 amino acids. CDR3 residues: CASRLSGLAGGPNTGELFF. The CDR3 nucleotides read TGCGCCAGCAGACTCTCGGGACTAGCGGGGGGTCCTAACACCGGGGAGCTGTTTTTT.

CDR3 coding DNA: TGTGCCAGCAGCCTCATGGGAGCGGCCCTTTCCTCTGGAAACACCATATATTTT. Amino acid sequence: CASSLMGAALSSGNTIYF. The rearrangement uses TRBV11-3 and TRBJ1-3, with D uncertain. The germline CDR1 and CDR2 sequences are SGHNT and YENEEA. V was pared by 5 bases and J by 0 bases, with 20 bases between. CDR3 size: 18 residues.

This chain uses TRBV11-3 with TRBJ1-4; D not certain. Deletions cut 2 bases from V and 8 bases from J, with 12 bases between. CDR3 length: 14 residues. Per the germline V gene, CDR1 is SGHNT and CDR2 is YENEEA. The CDR3 reads CASSLWAAGEKLFF. In DNA, the CDR3 is TGTGCCAGCAGCTTATGGGCGGCGGGGGAAAAACTGTTTTTT.